The clone carrying this T cell receptor (beta chain) was counted ten times or more. This table comes from immunoSEQ multiplex PCR, and its TCRdb copy is limited to in-frame clones, with some not included. The data show about 480,000 clones, roughly 89% seen once. The source of the sample is a study of blood T cell repertoires in COVID-19. The CDR3 contains 16 residues. Trimming removed 0 bases from V and 4 bases from J, with 15 bases in between. The germline CDR1 and CDR2 sequences are SGHAT and FQNNGV. Seattle participants joined during active infection and were tracked over time. Sequencing was done on a sample of peripheral blood. This TCR was sampled from a man aged 18 to 29 with COVID-19, enrolled during active disease. The chain carries TRBV11-2 and TRBJ1-1, with D possibly matching TRBD1 (6 bases). Written as DNA, the CDR3 is TGTGCCAGCAGCTTAGATCTTGGGGGCTCGGGCACTGAAGCTTTCTTT. Amino acid sequence: CASSLDLGGSGTEAFF.